The 22 T cell receptor beta chains given below trace back to one sample, sequenced in a study of cytomegalovirus exposure and HLA in healthy donors. Sequenced by immunoSEQ multiplex PCR; TCRdb stores in-frame clones only, minus some. This sample has about 180,000 clones, with roughly nine tenths found just once. The sample taken for sequencing was PBMCs. These receptors originate from a man aged 18 to 30 in good health and CMV-seropositive.

This rearrangement joins TRBV5-4 to TRBJ2-1, with TRBD1 matching over 11 bases. The CDR3 contains 16 residues. Germline V gene sequence: CDR1 SGHNT, CDR2 YYREEE (reference sequence). V was pared by 4 bases and J by 6 bases, with 9 bases of the junction left unmatched. Here the CDR3 reads CASSPGAGQGGNEQFF. The CDR3 coding sequence is TGTGCCAGCAGCCCCGGCGCGGGACAGGGGGGCAATGAGCAGTTCTTC.

The chain links TRBV27 to TRBJ2-5; D gene unclear. Germline CDR1 MNHEY, CDR2 SMNVEV (reference sequence). The CDR3 has 11 residues. V lost 8 bases to trimming and J lost 9 bases, with 13 bases between them. The chain's CDR3 is CASRLGRSQYF. CDR3 bases: TGTGCCAGCCGACTCGGAAGGTCCCAGTACTTC.

The V gene is TRBV7-9, the J gene TRBJ2-1; TRBD2 matches at 10 bases. The CDR3 length is 15 residues. Germline trimming cut 2 bases from V and 9 bases from J; bases unmatched to any gene: 7. Per the germline V gene, CDR1 is SEHNR and CDR2 is FQNEAQ (reference sequence). The CDR3 loop reads CASSLTSGGAGEQFF. For the CDR3, the DNA is TGTGCCAGCAGCTTAACCAGCGGGGGGGCCGGTGAGCAGTTCTTC.

V gene TRBV9 combines with J gene TRBJ2-7; D is undetermined. The CDR3 loop spans 15 amino acids. The germline V gene has CDR1 SGDLS and CDR2 YYNGEE. The V end lost 2 bases, the J end lost 5 bases, and 17 bases lay between the germline ends. CDR3 coding DNA: TGTGCCAGCAGCGTGGATCGGTCTGCCCGGGACGAGCAGTACTTC. This gives the protein CASSVDRSARDEQYF.

The sample holds one count of this clone. The gene calls are TRBV9 and TRBJ2-7; 10 bases match TRBD2. The CDR3 totals 14 residues. V lost 4 bases and J lost 2; bases outside the gene matches: 3. Germline V gene lookup returns CDR1 SGDLS and CDR2 YYNGEE. CDR3 sequence (DNA): TGTGCCAGCAGCCCAGCGGGGGGGCCCTACGAGCAGTACTTC. Encoded protein: CASSPAGGPYEQYF.

The CDR3 DNA follows: TGTGCCAGCAGTTCGACAGGGAACGCTGAAAAACTGTTTTTT. Its protein is CASSSTGNAEKLFF. This chain links TRBV2 with TRBJ1-4, with 7 bases identical to TRBD1. The V segment lost 5 bases and the J segment 7 bases; nucleotides outside the gene matches: 7. Germline CDR1 SNHLY, CDR2 FYNNEI. The CDR3 spans 14 residues.

The J gene is TRBJ1-5, the V gene TRBV10-3, with D maybe TRBD1 (5 bases). This CDR3 has 15 residues. The V end lost 3 bases, the J end lost 6 bases, and 15 bases lay between the germline ends. CDR1 and CDR2 (germline): ENHRY, SYGVKD. CDR3 in DNA: TGTGCCATCAGTGATTTTGGGGGGGGTAGTCAGCCCCAGCATTTT. This codes for CAISDFGGGSQPQHF.

The rearrangement links TRBV5-4 to TRBJ2-3; D is possibly TRBD2 (5 bases). V dropped 1 base and J dropped 6 bases, with 12 bases sitting between them. The CDR3 has 14 amino acids. Germline lookup yields CDR1 SGHNT and CDR2 YYREEE (reference sequence). The CDR3 spells CASSLRGPGDTQYF. In DNA form, the CDR3 reads TGTGCCAGCAGCTTGAGAGGGCCCGGGGATACGCAGTATTTT.

The chain links TRBV2 to TRBJ2-1; no clear D. V lost 5 bases, J lost 0 bases, and 14 bases lay in between. CDR1 and CDR2 from the germline V gene are SNHLY and FYNNEI. The CDR3 spans 16 residues. This chain's CDR3 is CASSTRQALSYNEQFF. CDR3 DNA sequence: TGTGCCAGCAGTACCCGGCAGGCGCTCTCCTACAATGAGCAGTTCTTC.

CDR3 nucleotide sequence: TGTGCCAGCAGCTTAGTCGGGGTGAGCCACTATGGCTACACCTTC. Protein product: CASSLVGVSHYGYTF. J is TRBJ1-2 and V is TRBV7-8; D gene uncertain. Germline CDR1 is SGHVS and CDR2 is FQNEAQ. V dropped 1 base and J dropped 3 bases, with 12 bases sitting between them. The CDR3 sequence is 15 residues long.

This chain uses TRBV27 with TRBJ1-5; D is perhaps TRBD1 (5 bases). CDR1 MNHEY and CDR2 SMNVEV come from the germline V gene (reference sequence). The CDR3 has 14 amino acids. V was cut by 3 bases and J by 5 bases, with 11 bases left in between. CDR3 in DNA: TGTGCCAGCAGTTTTTCAGGGCCGTATCAGCCCCAGCATTTT. Protein: CASSFSGPYQPQHF.

The chain couples TRBV7-2 to TRBJ2-7, with TRBD1 as a possible D gene (7 bases). The V gene's germline CDR1 is SGHTA and CDR2 FQGNSA. CDR3 length: 14 amino acids. V was shortened by 4 bases and J by 5 bases, with 15 bases between the two germline ends. DNA for the CDR3: TGTGCCAGCAGCTCGCAGGGGGGACCCCACGAGCAGTACTTC. Its protein product is CASSSQGGPHEQYF.

The CDR3 is CASSQQTRGELFF. CDR3 sequence (DNA): TGCGCCAGCAGCCAACAAACACGCGGGGAGCTGTTTTTT. The chain is built from TRBV4-3 and TRBJ2-2, with no clear D. In germline, CDR1 is LGHNA, CDR2 YSLEER. The V gene lost 2 bases and the J gene lost 7 bases, with 8 bases spanning the gap. CDR3 size: 13 residues.

This clone came up once. The rearrangement joins TRBV27 to TRBJ2-1, with 9 bases fitting TRBD2. J gave up 1 base and V 2 bases, and 6 bases lay outside the gene matches. There are 17 residues in the CDR3. Per germline, CDR1 MNHEY and CDR2 SMNVEV (reference sequence). Written as DNA, the CDR3 is TGTGCCAGCAGTTTACTAGCGGGAAGGTTTTCCTACAATGAGCAGTTCTTC. Amino acids: CASSLLAGRFSYNEQFF.

This chain joins TRBV14 and TRBJ2-1; weak D call: TRBD2 (5 bases). CDR1 and CDR2 (germline): SGHDN, FVKESK. Trimming removed 5 bases at V and 2 bases at J, with 13 bases between. The CDR3 spans 15 residues. CDR3 loop: CASSALTGAYNEQFF. CDR3 DNA: TGTGCCAGCAGCGCTTTAACCGGGGCCTACAATGAGCAGTTCTTC. The entire variable domain, with the rest obtained from reference TRBV14 and TRBJ2-1, is as follows: EAGVTQFPSHSVIEKGQTVTLRCDPISGHDNLYWYRRVMGKEIKFLLHFVKESKQDESGMPNNRFLAERTGGTYSTLKVQPAELEDSGVYFCASSALTGAYNEQFFGPGTRLTVL.

V is TRBV4-3 and J is TRBJ2-2, with D unclear. Germline lookup yields CDR1 LGHNA and CDR2 YSLEER. CDR3 length: 15 residues. Deletions cut 0 bases from V and 4 bases from J, with 9 bases between. The CDR3 is CASSQEAGGTGELFF. CDR3 bases: TGCGCCAGCAGCCAAGAGGCAGGTGGCACCGGGGAGCTGTTTTTT.

The V and J genes are TRBV5-1 and TRBJ2-1; the D gene is possibly TRBD2 (7 bases). The CDR3 runs to 14 residues. The V and J ends lost 6 bases and 8 bases respectively, with 18 bases between them. The germline CDR1 and CDR2 sequences are SGHRS and YFSETQ. CDR3 sequence reads: CASTPRGGVDEQFF. For the CDR3, the DNA is TGCGCCAGCACCCCGAGGGGGGGAGTCGATGAGCAGTTCTTC.

The chain has TRBV6-5 and TRBJ2-3, with 12 bases lining up with TRBD2. J gave up 2 bases and V 7 bases, and 4 bases lay outside the gene matches. Germline CDR1 reads MNHEY; CDR2 reads SVGAGI. The CDR3 runs 15 residues. The CDR3 loop is CASTRTSGDTDTQYF. DNA for the CDR3: TGTGCCAGCACCCGGACTAGCGGGGACACAGATACGCAGTATTTT.

Comments on this clone: The same CDR3 also results from other DNA sequences found in this sample. The chain couples TRBV9 to TRBJ1-1; D not resolved. The germline CDR1 and CDR2 sequences are SGDLS and YYNGEE. V lost 2 bases, J lost 1 base, and 6 bases lay in between. The CDR3 spans 13 residues. The CDR3 sequence is CASSVAGNTEAFF. For the CDR3, the DNA is TGTGCCAGCAGCGTTGCGGGGAACACTGAAGCTTTCTTT.

The rearrangement links TRBV9 to TRBJ1-1; 9 bases fit TRBD1. Germline-derived CDR1 and CDR2 are SGDLS and YYNGEE. J gave up 3 bases and V 0 bases, and 6 bases lay outside the gene matches. The CDR3 sequence is 16 residues long. The CDR3 reads CASSVAGQGKDTEAFF. CDR3 sequence (DNA): TGTGCCAGCAGCGTAGCCGGACAGGGGAAAGACACTGAAGCTTTCTTT.

This clone appeared a few times. The chain has TRBV29-1 and TRBJ1-2; 8 positions agree with TRBD1. CDR3 length: 11 amino acids. Germline values: CDR1 SQVTM, CDR2 ANQGSEA. V gave up 4 bases and J gave up 5 bases; unmatched junction bases: 0. The CDR3 sequence: CSVGQGYGYTF. The CDR3 region has the DNA TGCAGCGTTGGACAGGGGTATGGCTACACCTTC.

V gene TRBV7-9 combines with J gene TRBJ2-1, with a tentative D call TRBD2 (6 bases). There are 14 residues in the CDR3. V was cut by 3 bases and J by 3 bases, with 9 bases left in between. Germline V CDR1 and CDR2: SEHNR, FQNEAQ (reference sequence). The CDR3 loop is CASSLGTLYNEQFF. Written as DNA, the CDR3 is TGTGCCAGCAGCTTGGGGACTCTCTACAATGAGCAGTTCTTC.